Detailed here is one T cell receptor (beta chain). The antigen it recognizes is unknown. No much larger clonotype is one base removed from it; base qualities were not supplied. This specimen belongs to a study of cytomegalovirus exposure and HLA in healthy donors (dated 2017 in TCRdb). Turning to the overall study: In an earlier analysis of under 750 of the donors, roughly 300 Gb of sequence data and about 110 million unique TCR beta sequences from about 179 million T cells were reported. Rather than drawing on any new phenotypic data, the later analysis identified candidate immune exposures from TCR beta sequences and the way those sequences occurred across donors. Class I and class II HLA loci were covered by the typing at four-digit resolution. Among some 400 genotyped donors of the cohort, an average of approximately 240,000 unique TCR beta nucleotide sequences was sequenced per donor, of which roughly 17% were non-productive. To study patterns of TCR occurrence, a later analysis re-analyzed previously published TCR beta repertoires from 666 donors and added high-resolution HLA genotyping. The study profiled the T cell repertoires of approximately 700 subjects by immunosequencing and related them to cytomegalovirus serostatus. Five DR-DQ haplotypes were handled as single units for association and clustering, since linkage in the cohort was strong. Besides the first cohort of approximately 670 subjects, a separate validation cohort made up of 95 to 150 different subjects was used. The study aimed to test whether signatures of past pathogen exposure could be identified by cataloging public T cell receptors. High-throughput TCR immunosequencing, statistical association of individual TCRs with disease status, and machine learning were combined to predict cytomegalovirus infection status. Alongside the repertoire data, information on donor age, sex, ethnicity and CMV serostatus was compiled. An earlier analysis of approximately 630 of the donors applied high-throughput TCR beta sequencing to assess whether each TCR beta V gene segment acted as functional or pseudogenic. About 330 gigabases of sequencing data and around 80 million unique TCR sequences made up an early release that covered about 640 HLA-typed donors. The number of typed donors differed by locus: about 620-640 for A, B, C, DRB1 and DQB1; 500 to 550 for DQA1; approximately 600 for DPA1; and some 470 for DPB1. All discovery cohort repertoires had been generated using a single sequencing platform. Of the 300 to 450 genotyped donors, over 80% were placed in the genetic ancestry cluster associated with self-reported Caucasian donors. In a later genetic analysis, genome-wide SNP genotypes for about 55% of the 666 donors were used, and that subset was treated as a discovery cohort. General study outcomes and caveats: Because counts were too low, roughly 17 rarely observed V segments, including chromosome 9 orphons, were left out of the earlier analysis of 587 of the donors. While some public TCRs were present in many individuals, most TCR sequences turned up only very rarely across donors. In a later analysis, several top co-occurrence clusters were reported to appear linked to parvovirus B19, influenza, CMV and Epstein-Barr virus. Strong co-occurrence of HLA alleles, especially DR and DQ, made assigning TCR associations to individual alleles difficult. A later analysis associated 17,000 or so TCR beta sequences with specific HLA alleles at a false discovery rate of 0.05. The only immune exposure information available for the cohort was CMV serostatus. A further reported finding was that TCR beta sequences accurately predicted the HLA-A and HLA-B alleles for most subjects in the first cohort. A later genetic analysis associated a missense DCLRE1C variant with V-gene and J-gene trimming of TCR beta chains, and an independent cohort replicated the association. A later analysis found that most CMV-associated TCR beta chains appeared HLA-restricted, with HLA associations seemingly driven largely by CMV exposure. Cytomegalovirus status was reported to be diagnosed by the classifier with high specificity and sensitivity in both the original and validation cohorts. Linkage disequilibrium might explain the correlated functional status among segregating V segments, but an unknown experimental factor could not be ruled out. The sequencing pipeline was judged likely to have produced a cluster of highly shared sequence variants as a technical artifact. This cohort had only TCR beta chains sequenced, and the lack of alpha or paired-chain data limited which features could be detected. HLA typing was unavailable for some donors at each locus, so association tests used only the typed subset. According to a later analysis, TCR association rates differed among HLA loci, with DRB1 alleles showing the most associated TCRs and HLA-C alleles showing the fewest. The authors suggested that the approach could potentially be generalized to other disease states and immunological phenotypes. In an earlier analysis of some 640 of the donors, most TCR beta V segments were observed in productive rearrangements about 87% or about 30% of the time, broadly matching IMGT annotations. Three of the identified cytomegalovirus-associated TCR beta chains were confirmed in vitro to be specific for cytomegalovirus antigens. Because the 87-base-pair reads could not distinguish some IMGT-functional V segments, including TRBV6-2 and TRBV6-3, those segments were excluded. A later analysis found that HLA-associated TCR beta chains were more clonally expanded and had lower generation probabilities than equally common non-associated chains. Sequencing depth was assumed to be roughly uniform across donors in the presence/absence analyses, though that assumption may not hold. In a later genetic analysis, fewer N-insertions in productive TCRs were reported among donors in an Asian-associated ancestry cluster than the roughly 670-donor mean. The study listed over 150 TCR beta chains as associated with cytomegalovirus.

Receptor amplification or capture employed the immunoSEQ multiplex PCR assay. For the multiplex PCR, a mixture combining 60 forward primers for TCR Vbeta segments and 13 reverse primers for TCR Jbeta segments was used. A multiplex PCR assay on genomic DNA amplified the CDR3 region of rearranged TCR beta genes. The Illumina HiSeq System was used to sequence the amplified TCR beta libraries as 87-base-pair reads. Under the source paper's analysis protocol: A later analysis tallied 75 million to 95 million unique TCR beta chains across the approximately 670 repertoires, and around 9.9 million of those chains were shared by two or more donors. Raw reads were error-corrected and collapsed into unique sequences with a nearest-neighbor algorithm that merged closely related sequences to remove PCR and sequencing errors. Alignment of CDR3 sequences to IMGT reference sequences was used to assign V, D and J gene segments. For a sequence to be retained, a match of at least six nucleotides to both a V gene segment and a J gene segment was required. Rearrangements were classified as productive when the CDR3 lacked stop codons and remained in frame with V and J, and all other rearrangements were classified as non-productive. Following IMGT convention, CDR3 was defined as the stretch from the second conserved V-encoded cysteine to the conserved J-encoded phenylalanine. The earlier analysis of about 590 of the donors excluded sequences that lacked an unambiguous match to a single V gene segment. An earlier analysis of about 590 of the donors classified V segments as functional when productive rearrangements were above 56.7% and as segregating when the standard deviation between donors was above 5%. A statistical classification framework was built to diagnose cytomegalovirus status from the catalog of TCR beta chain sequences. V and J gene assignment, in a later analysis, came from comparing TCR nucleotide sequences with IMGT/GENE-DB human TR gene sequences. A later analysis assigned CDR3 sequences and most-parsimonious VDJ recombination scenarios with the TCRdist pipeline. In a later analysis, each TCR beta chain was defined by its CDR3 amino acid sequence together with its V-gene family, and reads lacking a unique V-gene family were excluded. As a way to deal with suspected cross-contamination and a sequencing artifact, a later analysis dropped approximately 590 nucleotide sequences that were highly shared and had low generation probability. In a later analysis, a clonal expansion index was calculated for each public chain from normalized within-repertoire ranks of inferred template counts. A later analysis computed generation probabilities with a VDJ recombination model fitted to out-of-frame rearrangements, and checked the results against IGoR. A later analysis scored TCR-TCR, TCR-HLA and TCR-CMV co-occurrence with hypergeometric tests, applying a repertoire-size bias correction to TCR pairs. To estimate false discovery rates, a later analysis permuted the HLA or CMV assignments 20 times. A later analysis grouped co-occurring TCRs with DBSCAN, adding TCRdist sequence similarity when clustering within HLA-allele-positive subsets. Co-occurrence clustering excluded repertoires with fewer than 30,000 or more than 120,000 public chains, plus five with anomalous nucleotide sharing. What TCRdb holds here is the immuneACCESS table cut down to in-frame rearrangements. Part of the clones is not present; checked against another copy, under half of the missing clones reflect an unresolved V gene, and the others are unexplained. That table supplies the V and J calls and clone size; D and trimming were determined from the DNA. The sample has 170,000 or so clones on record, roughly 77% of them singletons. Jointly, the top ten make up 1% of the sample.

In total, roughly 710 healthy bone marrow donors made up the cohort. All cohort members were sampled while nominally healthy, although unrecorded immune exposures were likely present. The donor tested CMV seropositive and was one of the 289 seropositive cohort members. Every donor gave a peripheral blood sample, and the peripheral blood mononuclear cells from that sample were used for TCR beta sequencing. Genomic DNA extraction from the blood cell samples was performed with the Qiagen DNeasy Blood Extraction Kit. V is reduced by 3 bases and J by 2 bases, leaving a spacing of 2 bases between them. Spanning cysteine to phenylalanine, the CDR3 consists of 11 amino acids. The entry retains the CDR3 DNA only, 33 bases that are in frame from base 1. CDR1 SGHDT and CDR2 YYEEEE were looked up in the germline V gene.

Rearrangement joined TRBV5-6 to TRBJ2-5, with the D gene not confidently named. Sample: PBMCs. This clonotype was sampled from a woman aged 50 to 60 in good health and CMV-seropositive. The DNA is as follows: TGTGCCAGCAGCTCTCAAGAGACCCAGTACTTC. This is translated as CASSSQETQYF.